This T cell receptor beta chain was sequenced during a study of blood T cell repertoires in COVID-19 (dated by TCRdb to 2020 to 2022). Background for the entire study: Samples covering the acute and convalescent phases of COVID-19 were provided by collaborators in the United States, Italy and Spain. The prospective study material was composed of cDNA or gDNA derived from T cells, B-cell-depleted T cells, or PBMCs. Where available, HLA class I and class II types were obtained from metadata supplied by the sample provider rather than from assay-based typing. Nearly every sample came with metadata listing a de-identified subject ID, COVID-19 status, age in years and sex. Deeply sampled blood TCRbeta repertoires from subjects exposed to, actively infected with, or recovered from COVID-19 were included in the dataset. Samples came from the ongoing ImmuneRACE study (first 160 participants) plus 1,254 subjects from 6 global collaborators. A freely available public database, intended as a resource for researchers studying the immune response to SARS-CoV-2, is where the repertoires were released.

From the cysteine through the phenylalanine, the CDR3 covers 17 amino acids. The CDR3 DNA has 51 bases and is translated from base 1. Relative to germline, V is missing 1 base and J is missing 3 bases, with 10 bases of the junction outside any gene match. Taken from the germline V gene (reference sequence), the CDR1 and CDR2 loops are SEHNR and FQNEAQ. Participants in the prospective study were enrolled through a virtual design, were aged 18 to 89 years, and lived in roughly 24 United States geographic areas. Cohort assignment in the prospective study relied on participant-reported clinical history from a screening survey and a study questionnaire. ImmuneRACE Cohort 3 recovered participants were defined by two consecutive negative NP/OP PCR tests, healthcare professional clearance, or symptom resolution. Each participant in the prospective study had whole blood, serum and a nasopharyngeal or oropharyngeal swab collected by mobile phlebotomists. Additional blood draws and questionnaires over an approximately two-month period could optionally be provided by prospective study participants. Before DNA extraction, prospective study blood samples were shipped either frozen or at room temperature.

Results the study describes overall, beyond this receptor: Clinical and demographic metadata were provided uncurated, with the amount varying by source and participant.

TCRbeta CDR3 regions were amplified from genomic DNA using the immunoSEQ Assay, a bias-controlled multiplex PCR. Concerning the study's data processing: Within the assay, amplification of reference gene primers was used to estimate how many nucleated cells each sample contained. Sequence reads were collapsed and filtered to measure the absolute abundance of every unique TCRbeta CDR3 rearrangement. For each sample, productive Simpson clonality was calculated as the square root of Simpson's diversity index over productive rearrangements. The clones in this table, taken by TCRdb from immuneACCESS, are in-frame only. Not every clone is retained; where verified, under half of the shortfall comes from an unresolved V gene, and the cause of the rest is unknown. The V and J calls and the clone size are those of that table, but D and trimming were determined from the DNA. The sample has 200,000 or so clones on record, about 87% of them singletons. Around 2.6% of the sample is held by the ten biggest clonotypes.

About this clone itself: The specificity of this receptor is unknown. Base qualities are not recorded, but no much larger clone differs from it by a single base.

The sample taken for sequencing was PBMCs or T cells enriched from blood (not recorded which). This sequence was found in a woman in her twenties or thirties who had recovered from COVID-19. The receptor chain draws on TRBV7-9 and TRBJ2-7; 9 central nucleotides agree with TRBD2. Here the CDR3 is given as CASSLGVASGELYEQYF. The nucleotide sequence is TGTGCCAGCAGCTTAGGTGTGGCTAGCGGGGAGCTCTACGAGCAGTACTTC.